This passage covers 22 T cell receptor beta chains from one sample sequenced in a study of PD-L1 blockade in urothelial cancer. Assay used: immunoSEQ multiplex PCR; TCRdb lists only in-frame clones, some missing. The repertoire consists of around 50,000 clones, with approximately 85% occurring once and the leading ten covering about 2%. Stated time point: peripheral blood 6 weeks after treatment start. Sequencing was performed on PBMCs, taken around atezolizumab (anti-PD-L1) treatment. The receptors derive from a man aged 45-65 years with urothelial cancer.

The chain is built from TRBV7-2 and TRBJ2-5, with TRBD2 identical over 12 bases. CDR1 and CDR2 (germline): SGHTA, FQGNSA. J gave up 2 bases and V 5 bases, and 6 bases lay outside the gene matches. The CDR3 runs to 16 residues. This chain's CDR3 is CASSLTSGRRQETQYF. CDR3 nucleotides: TGTGCCAGCAGCCTCACTAGCGGGAGGAGACAAGAGACCCAGTACTTC.

The V gene is TRBV28, the J gene TRBJ2-1, with 9 positions matching TRBD1. The CDR3 totals 14 residues. The V gene's germline CDR1 is MDHEN and CDR2 SYDVKM. V gave up 2 bases and J gave up 7 bases; unmatched junction bases: 3. This CDR3 reads CASSLGTGNNEQFF. The CDR3 DNA sequence: TGTGCCAGCAGTTTAGGGACAGGGAATAATGAGCAGTTCTTC.

The chain couples TRBV4-1 to TRBJ2-1; D is uncertain. In germline, CDR1 is MGHRA, CDR2 YSYEKL. Trimming removed 0 bases from V and 2 bases from J, with 5 bases in between. This CDR3 has 14 amino acids. Here the CDR3 reads CASSQEDTYNEQFF. CDR3 nucleotide sequence: TGCGCCAGCAGCCAAGAAGACACCTACAATGAGCAGTTCTTC.

The J gene is TRBJ2-2, the V gene TRBV30, with 8 bases lining up with TRBD2. With V trimmed by 1 base and J by 3 bases, 7 bases remained unmatched. Germline CDR1 is GTSNPN and CDR2 is SVGIG (reference sequence). The CDR3 has 16 amino acids. The CDR3 is CAWSAFSGEYTGELFF. CDR3 nucleotide sequence: TGTGCCTGGAGTGCCTTTAGCGGGGAGTACACCGGGGAGCTGTTTTTT.

The chain joins TRBV27 to TRBJ2-5; TRBD2 matches at 14 bases. Germline V gene lookup returns CDR1 MNHEY and CDR2 SMNVEV (reference sequence). This CDR3 comprises 15 residues. V dropped 4 bases and J dropped 4; count of bases not matched to a gene: 2. The CDR3 DNA is TGTGCCAGCAGTTATGGACTAGCGGGAGGAGAGACCCAGTACTTC. It codes for CASSYGLAGGETQYF.

The CDR3 region is CASRDSLYQETQYF. The CDR3, as DNA: TGTGCCAGCCGGGACAGCCTTTACCAAGAGACCCAGTACTTC. This chain uses TRBV2 with TRBJ2-5, with TRBD1 matching 7 bases. This CDR3 has 14 amino acids. Germline CDR1 SNHLY, CDR2 FYNNEI. J gave up 0 bases and V 8 bases, and 6 bases lay outside the gene matches.

The rearrangement links TRBV6-5 to TRBJ2-7; the D is unclear. The CDR3 length is 13 residues. CDR1 is MNHEY and CDR2 is SVGAGI in the germline V gene. CDR3 residues: CTTGPSGSYEQYF. CDR3 DNA: TGTACCACTGGGCCCTCCGGCTCCTACGAGCAGTACTTC.

This sequence joins TRBV6-5 and TRBJ2-2, with 11 bases identical to TRBD1. Germline CDR1 is MNHEY and CDR2 is SVGAGI. CDR3 length equals 16 residues. V was clipped by 4 bases and J by 4 bases; unmatched bases: 5. CDR3 DNA: TGTGCCAGCAGTTTTAGGACAGGGGGCTTCACCGGGGAGCTGTTTTTT. Protein product: CASSFRTGGFTGELFF.

The chain joins TRBV13 to TRBJ2-1, with TRBD2 matching 9 bases. Trimming cost V 6 bases and J 4 bases; bases outside gene matches: 22. The CDR3 sequence is 20 residues long. Germline lookup yields CDR1 PRHDT and CDR2 FYEKMQ (reference sequence). The CDR3 region is CASSPWAGTSSTPGYNEQFF. Written as DNA, the CDR3 is TGTGCCAGCAGTCCATGGGCCGGGACTAGCTCAACCCCTGGGTACAATGAGCAGTTCTTC.

This sequence joins TRBV5-6 and TRBJ2-1, with D unresolved. CDR3 length: 14 amino acids. Germline V gives CDR1 SGHDT, CDR2 YYEEEE. Trimming removed 6 bases at V and 2 bases at J, with 12 bases between. The CDR3 loop reads CASTPRGTYNEQFF. CDR3 bases: TGTGCCAGCACCCCCAGAGGCACCTACAATGAGCAGTTCTTC. The whole variable domain, filled in from reference TRBV5-6 and TRBJ2-1, reads DAGVTQSPTHLIKTRGQQVTLRCSPKSGHDTVSWYQQALGQGPQFIFQYYEEEERQRGNFPDRFSGHQFPNYSSELNVNALLLGDSALYLCASTPRGTYNEQFFGPGTRLTVL.

The CDR3 loop reads CASSYSKEFGEQFF. The DNA for the CDR3 is TGTGCCAGCAGTTACTCGAAGGAGTTTGGTGAGCAGTTCTTC. J is TRBJ2-1 and V is TRBV6-6, with no clear D. Trimming cost V 0 bases and J 9 bases, with 12 bases left between them. The CDR3 has 14 residues. CDR1 and CDR2 (germline): MNHNY, SVGAGI (reference sequence).

The rearrangement joins TRBV27 to TRBJ2-1, with D possibly being TRBD2 (5 bases). Between the trimmed V and J ends, which lost 6 bases and 5 bases, there was a span of 17 bases. CDR1 and CDR2 from the germline V gene are MNHEY and SMNVEV (reference sequence). The CDR3 is 15 residues long. The DNA of the CDR3 is TGTGCCAGCAGGAGGGATGATCCTAGGAACAATGAGCAGTTCTTC. It yields the protein CASRRDDPRNNEQFF.

This sequence joins TRBV18 and TRBJ1-2, with 8 bases that match TRBD1. The germline V gene encodes CDR1 KGHSH and CDR2 LQKENI. The J segment lost 5 bases and the V segment lost 5 bases, leaving 1 base of the junction unmatched. The CDR3 is made up of 12 amino acids. In DNA, the CDR3 is TGTGCCAGCTCAGGGACAGGATATGGCTACACCTTC. It encodes CASSGTGYGYTF.

This chain connects TRBV6-5 to TRBJ1-6; a possible D gene is TRBD1 (6 bases). CDR3 length: 14 residues. Germline assignment: CDR1 MNHEY and CDR2 SVGAGI. Trimming removed 6 bases from V and 8 bases from J, with 14 bases in between. In nucleotides, the CDR3 is TGTGCCAGCAGCCCAACAGGGAATTATTCACCCCTCCACTTT. Translation gives CASSPTGNYSPLHF.

The genes are TRBV2 and TRBJ2-2; possible D gene TRBD1, 6 bases. Germline V gene lookup returns CDR1 SNHLY and CDR2 FYNNEI. The CDR3 has 14 residues. Trimming took off 8 bases at V and 2 bases at J, with 12 bases between the two ends. The CDR3: CASVGQLNTGELFF. CDR3 nucleotides: TGTGCCAGCGTTGGACAGCTAAACACCGGGGAGCTGTTTTTT.

V and J are TRBV5-4 and TRBJ2-3; 10 bases agree with TRBD2. J lost 5 bases, V lost 4 bases, and 10 bases had no gene match. The CDR3 sequence is 16 residues long. Germline CDR1 is SGHNT and CDR2 is YYREEE (reference sequence). This CDR3 reads CASSVDVLAGVDTQYF. The CDR3 DNA reads TGTGCCAGCAGCGTTGATGTCCTAGCGGGAGTAGATACGCAGTATTTT. Looking up the rest from reference TRBV5-4 and TRBJ2-3 gives the full variable domain: ETGVTQSPTHLIKTRGQQVTLRCSSQSGHNTVSWYQQALGQGPQFIFQYYREEENGRGNFPPRFSGLQFPNYSSELNVNALELDDSALYLCASSVDVLAGVDTQYFGPGTRLTVL.

The chain couples TRBV27 to TRBJ2-7; 8 nucleotides agree with TRBD1. This CDR3 is built from 13 residues. Germline V gives CDR1 MNHEY, CDR2 SMNVEV (reference sequence). The ends lost 4 bases at V and 3 bases at J; junction bases unmatched: 2. CDR3 protein: CASSYGQGYEQYF. The CDR3 nucleotides are TGTGCCAGCAGTTACGGACAGGGCTACGAGCAGTACTTC.

DNA of the CDR3: TGTGCCAGCAGTTACACGTTCGGGATTCAAGAGACCCAGTACTTC. Translating it yields CASSYTFGIQETQYF. The chain joins TRBV6-5 to TRBJ2-5, with D possibly TRBD2 on 5 matching bases. Germline CDR1 reads MNHEY; CDR2 reads SVGAGI. The CDR3 has 15 residues. V dropped 2 bases and J dropped 2 bases, with 12 bases sitting between them.

This chain uses TRBV5-6 with TRBJ1-2, with D hard to call. The CDR3 runs 11 residues. Germline V gene data show CDR1 as SGHDT and CDR2 as YYEEEE. V was pared by 4 bases and J by 4 bases, with 5 bases between. DNA of the CDR3: TGTGCCAGCAGCCGTCGCTATGGCTACACCTTC. Translated, it gives CASSRRYGYTF. The full variable domain, rest sourced from reference TRBV5-6 and TRBJ1-2, is DAGVTQSPTHLIKTRGQQVTLRCSPKSGHDTVSWYQQALGQGPQFIFQYYEEEERQRGNFPDRFSGHQFPNYSSELNVNALLLGDSALYLCASSRRYGYTFGSGTRLTVV.

J is TRBJ2-7 and V is TRBV5-6, with a possible D match to TRBD1 (6 bases). The V and J ends lost 0 bases and 2 bases respectively, with 12 bases between them. The CDR3 has 15 amino acids. Germline V gene sequence: CDR1 SGHDT, CDR2 YYEEEE. In nucleotides, the CDR3 is TGTGCCAGCAGCTTGGCATTCGGACAGACCTACGAGCAGTACTTC. Translated: CASSLAFGQTYEQYF.

This clone appeared once. The chain recombines TRBV6-6 with TRBJ2-5, with D tentatively TRBD2 (5 bases). V was pared by 4 bases and J by 1 base, with 10 bases between. Germline V gene data show CDR1 as MNHNY and CDR2 as SVGAGI (reference sequence). The CDR3 covers 14 residues. The CDR3 DNA follows: TGTGCCAGCAGTTCCCCCGGGGTCCAAGAGACCCAGTACTTC. The encoded protein is CASSSPGVQETQYF.

The V gene is TRBV30, the J gene TRBJ2-1; 10 positions agree with TRBD2. The germline V gene encodes CDR1 GTSNPN and CDR2 SVGIG (reference sequence). V lost 0 bases, J lost 7 bases, and 3 bases stayed unmatched. This CDR3 region has 14 residues. CDR3 sequence reads: CAWSVGLAANEQFF. The CDR3 region has the DNA TGTGCCTGGAGTGTTGGACTAGCGGCTAATGAGCAGTTCTTC.